The 32 T cell receptor beta chains listed next were all sequenced from one sample in a study of T cell changes during pregnancy in multiple sclerosis (dated by TCRdb to 2018 to 2020). The protocol used for the library was the immunoSEQ multiplex PCR assay. This is the immuneACCESS table as TCRdb keeps it, with only in-frame sequences that have V and J called. A part of the clones is gone; compared with another copy, unresolved V genes explain less than half, and the rest is unexplained. The sample records about 79,000 clones, 75% to 95% of which are singletons. About 0.52% of the sample comes from the top ten. The sample in question was CD4+ T cells from peripheral blood mononuclear cells, obtained in the second trimester of pregnancy. The source of these receptors is a female donor with multiple sclerosis, enrolled in a pregnancy study.

The V call is TRBV7-2, the J call TRBJ2-7; weak D call: TRBD2 (7 bases). Trimming took 2 bases from V and 12 from J, leaving 20 bases between them. CDR1 is SGHTA, CDR2 FQGNSA, per germline. The CDR3 consists of 14 residues. The CDR3, as DNA: TGTGCCAGCAGCTTAATTGGCGGGGAGGGGGTAGGGTACTTC. Its protein product is CASSLIGGEGVGYF.

This sequence joins TRBV2 and TRBJ1-5, with 7 bases matching TRBD1. Germline CDR1 is SNHLY and CDR2 is FYNNEI. The CDR3 totals 13 residues. V lost 4 bases to trimming and J lost 6 bases; unmatched junction nucleotides: 3. The CDR3 sequence is CASSGGGPQPQHF. In DNA form, the CDR3 reads TGTGCCAGCAGTGGAGGGGGCCCTCAGCCCCAGCATTTT.

This sequence joins TRBV7-9 and TRBJ1-5; no clear D gene. The germline gives CDR1 SEHNR, CDR2 FQNEAQ (reference sequence). The CDR3 spans 12 residues. With 6 bases removed from V and 5 bases from J, the gap between germline ends came to 8 bases. Here the CDR3 reads CASRAVDQPQHF. CDR3 coding DNA: TGTGCCAGCAGGGCAGTCGATCAGCCCCAGCATTTT.

V is TRBV28 and J is TRBJ1-2; 7 bases map to TRBD1. The CDR3 totals 16 residues. The trim removed 5 bases at V and 6 bases at J, leaving 15 bases unmatched. Germline V gene sequence: CDR1 MDHEN, CDR2 SYDVKM. This CDR3 reads CASSPWGQTSPHGYTF. The CDR3 DNA is TGTGCCAGCAGTCCTTGGGGACAGACCTCCCCTCATGGCTACACCTTC.

The rearrangement links TRBV9 to TRBJ1-2; 10 nucleotides agree with TRBD1. V lost 3 bases and J lost 4; bases outside the gene matches: 3. The CDR3 loop spans 14 amino acids. From germline, CDR1 is SGDLS and CDR2 YYNGEE. The CDR3 region has the DNA TGTGCCAGCAGCGCCCGGACAGGGGGCTATGGCTACACCTTC. Translation: CASSARTGGYGYTF.

This chain connects TRBV7-2 to TRBJ2-4, with D unresolved. V lost 2 bases and J 1 base, leaving 6 bases between the germline ends. CDR1 SGHTA and CDR2 FQGNSA come from the germline V gene. The CDR3 covers 14 residues. The CDR3 sequence is CASSLNGAKNIQYF. Written as DNA, the CDR3 is TGTGCCAGCAGCTTAAACGGGGCCAAAAACATTCAGTACTTC.

J is TRBJ1-1 and V is TRBV7-9; tentatively, D is TRBD1 (6 bases). The ends were cut back, 5 bases at V and 8 bases at J, with 15 bases in the middle. This CDR3 spans 13 amino acids. CDR1 is SEHNR, CDR2 FQNEAQ, per germline (reference sequence). For the CDR3, the DNA is TGTGCCAGCAGCGCCCGGACAGCGCAAGAAGCTTTCTTT. It yields the protein CASSARTAQEAFF.

The CDR3 sequence: CASSLQTGVLNQPQHF. Written as DNA, the CDR3 is TGTGCCAGCAGCTTACAAACAGGGGTGCTCAATCAGCCCCAGCATTTT. V gene TRBV7-2 combines with J gene TRBJ1-5; 7 nucleotides agree with TRBD1. V was clipped by 2 bases and J by 3 bases; unmatched bases: 7. There are 16 residues in the CDR3. Germline assignment: CDR1 SGHTA and CDR2 FQGNSA.

This sequence joins TRBV2 and TRBJ1-2, with a weak D call TRBD1 (6 bases). The CDR3 spans 12 residues. Germline-derived CDR1 and CDR2 are SNHLY and FYNNEI. The V end was cut by 3 bases, the J end by 10 bases, with 12 bases between. The CDR3 sequence is CASSDPDSIYTF. DNA for the CDR3: TGTGCCAGCAGTGACCCGGACAGTATCTACACCTTC.

This chain joins TRBV9 and TRBJ2-5; TRBD2 aligns across 10 bases. V lost 0 bases and J lost 3; bases outside the gene matches: 5. This CDR3 contains 16 residues. CDR1 and CDR2 (germline): SGDLS, YYNGEE. The CDR3 spells CASSVGLAGAEETQYF. CDR3 nucleotides: TGTGCCAGCAGCGTAGGGCTAGCGGGGGCTGAAGAGACCCAGTACTTC.

J is TRBJ2-1 and V is TRBV5-1; 9 bases are shared with TRBD2. Trimming removed 3 bases from V and 7 bases from J; junction bases left unmatched: 8. The CDR3 runs to 15 residues. The germline V gene encodes CDR1 SGHRS and CDR2 YFSETQ. CDR3 protein: CASSSQREVRNEQFF. CDR3 nucleotide sequence: TGCGCCAGCAGCTCCCAGCGGGAGGTGAGGAATGAGCAGTTCTTC. Together with reference TRBV5-1 and TRBJ2-1, the CDR3 gives the full variable domain: KAGVTQTPRYLIKTRGQQVTLSCSPISGHRSVSWYQQTPGQGLQFLFEYFSETQRNKGNFPGRFSGRQFSNSRSEMNVSTLELGDSALYLCASSSQREVRNEQFFGPGTRLTVL.

This chain uses TRBV7-3 with TRBJ2-2; 10 nucleotides match TRBD1. Trimming cost V 4 bases and J 5 bases; bases outside gene matches: 4. Germline V CDR1 and CDR2: SGHTA, FQGTGA. The CDR3 has 15 residues. DNA for the CDR3: TGTGCCAGCAGCTCTAAGGGACAGGGGACCGGGGAGCTGTTTTTT. This translates into CASSSKGQGTGELFF.

The table lists this clone with a count of one. The chain links TRBV7-3 to TRBJ2-7; 14 positions match TRBD2. The CDR3 is made up of 15 amino acids. J lost 6 bases, V lost 5 bases, and 6 bases had no gene match. Germline CDR1 SGHTA, CDR2 FQGTGA. CDR3 sequence: CASSLQGLAGAEQYF. The CDR3 bases are TGTGCCAGCAGCCTTCAGGGACTAGCGGGAGCCGAGCAGTACTTC.

The chain has TRBV7-3 and TRBJ2-7; 7 nucleotides align to TRBD1. The CDR3 length is 18 residues. Trimming took 7 bases from V and 3 from J; bases not matched to a gene: 21. CDR1 is SGHTA and CDR2 is FQGTGA in the germline V gene. CDR3 bases: TGTGCCAGCAACCTCGGGACCCACCGGACGGACAGGCGCTACGAGCAGTACTTC. Translating it yields CASNLGTHRTDRRYEQYF.

The rearrangement joins TRBV9 to TRBJ2-5; 13 nucleotides match TRBD2. The CDR3 has 15 amino acids. Per germline, CDR1 SGDLS and CDR2 YYNGEE. Trimming cost V 4 bases and J 3 bases; bases outside gene matches: 3. The CDR3 is CASSFGTSGKETQYF. CDR3 coding DNA: TGTGCCAGCAGCTTTGGGACTAGCGGGAAAGAGACCCAGTACTTC. The whole variable domain, remainder taken from reference TRBV9 and TRBJ2-5, is DSGVTQTPKHLITATGQRVTLRCSPRSGDLSVYWYQQSLDQGLQFLIQYYNGEERAKGNILERFSAQQFPDLHSELNLSSLELGDSALYFCASSFGTSGKETQYFGPGTRLLVL.

The chain combines TRBV10-3 with TRBJ1-5, with D tentatively TRBD1 (6 bases). This CDR3 is 15 amino acids long. V was shortened by 3 bases and J by 4 bases, with 13 bases between the two germline ends. Germline V lookup: CDR1 ENHRY, CDR2 SYGVKD. DNA for the CDR3: TGTGCCATCAGTGAACGGTCAGGGGAAAATCAGCCCCAGCATTTT. Translated: CAISERSGENQPQHF.

This chain connects TRBV19 to TRBJ1-5, with a possible D match to TRBD1 (5 bases). V lost 6 bases to trimming and J lost 4 bases, with 13 bases between them. Germline V gives CDR1 LNHDA, CDR2 SQIVND (reference sequence). The CDR3 spans 14 residues. The CDR3 reads CASSLGGINQPQHF. CDR3 bases: TGTGCCAGTAGCCTGGGGGGAATAAATCAGCCCCAGCATTTT.

This clone showed up just once. This chain connects TRBV9 to TRBJ1-4; D ambiguous. The germline CDR1 and CDR2 sequences are SGDLS and YYNGEE. V lost 3 bases and J 8 bases, leaving 17 bases between the germline ends. The CDR3 has 15 amino acids. CDR3 in DNA: TGTGCCAGCAGCGCCAGTGGAGGGATTAGGGAAAAACTGTTTTTT. Its translation: CASSASGGIREKLFF.

The chain carries TRBV9 and TRBJ1-3; D is undetermined. The CDR3 contains 13 residues. Per germline, CDR1 SGDLS and CDR2 YYNGEE. The germline V and J ends were trimmed by 0 bases and 4 bases, with 5 bases remaining between them. CDR3 coding DNA: TGTGCCAGCAGCGTAGGGCGGGGAAACACCATATATTTT. Residues: CASSVGRGNTIYF.

CDR3 DNA sequence: TGTGCCAGCAGTGCTGGGACAGGGAGGGGCCCCACTGAAGCTTTCTTT. Translation: CASSAGTGRGPTEAFF. V usage is TRBV2 and J usage is TRBJ1-1; 9 positions match TRBD1. In germline, CDR1 is SNHLY, CDR2 FYNNEI. This CDR3 has 16 amino acids. With 4 bases clipped from V and 4 bases from J, the junction kept 10 bases outside the gene matches.

About this clone itself: This CDR3 is also generated by other DNA sequences in the sample. The chain joins TRBV5-1 to TRBJ2-4, with 15 nucleotides matching TRBD2. The length of the CDR3 is 15 residues. CDR1 and CDR2 from the germline V gene are SGHRS and YFSETQ. Trimming cost V 4 bases and J 6 bases; bases outside gene matches: 2. This chain's CDR3 is CASSLGLAGGNIQYF. The DNA for the CDR3 is TGCGCCAGCAGCCTGGGACTAGCGGGGGGAAACATTCAGTACTTC.

The V call is TRBV20-1, the J call TRBJ1-6, with D possibly matching TRBD1 (6 bases). The V end lost 5 bases, the J end lost 9 bases, and 8 bases lay between the germline ends. CDR3 length equals 11 residues. Germline CDR1 is DFQATT and CDR2 is SNEGSKA (reference sequence). The DNA for the CDR3 is TGCAGTGCTGGGGGCGGTTCACCCCTCCACTTT. Translating gives CSAGGGSPLHF.

The genes are TRBV5-1 and TRBJ2-1, with 14 positions matching TRBD2. The germline V gene encodes CDR1 SGHRS and CDR2 YFSETQ. The length of the CDR3 is 16 residues. Unmatched junction bases numbered 4, after V lost 1 base and J lost 7 bases. The CDR3 region has the DNA TGCGCCAGCAGCTTGCCCGGGACTAGCGGGAGTAATGAGCAGTTCTTC. Translating it yields CASSLPGTSGSNEQFF. The whole variable domain, filled in from reference TRBV5-1 and TRBJ2-1, reads KAGVTQTPRYLIKTRGQQVTLSCSPISGHRSVSWYQQTPGQGLQFLFEYFSETQRNKGNFPGRFSGRQFSNSRSEMNVSTLELGDSALYLCASSLPGTSGSNEQFFGPGTRLTVL.

The sample holds one count of this clone. V is TRBV28 and J is TRBJ2-4; a possible D gene is TRBD1 (5 bases). The CDR3 totals 13 residues. Trimming removed 7 bases from V and 6 bases from J, with 13 bases in between. Germline V gene lookup returns CDR1 MDHEN and CDR2 SYDVKM. CDR3 in DNA: TGTGCCAGCACAACAGGAGCACCAAACATTCAGTACTTC. It is translated as CASTTGAPNIQYF.

V usage is TRBV28 and J usage is TRBJ2-7, with TRBD1 identical over 7 bases. The CDR3 spans 15 residues. The V gene's germline CDR1 is MDHEN and CDR2 SYDVKM. V was pared by 4 bases and J by 3 bases, with 9 bases of the junction left unmatched. The CDR3, as DNA: TGTGCCAGCAGTTCGTCACGGGGACAGTACTACGAGCAGTACTTC. Protein: CASSSSRGQYYEQYF.

This clone was detected only once. The rearrangement joins TRBV19 to TRBJ1-5; 9 bases are shared with TRBD1. Trimming at V came to 5 bases and at J to 3 bases, leaving 8 bases not matched to a gene. The CDR3 covers 16 residues. CDR1 and CDR2 from the germline V gene are LNHDA and SQIVND (reference sequence). The CDR3 bases are TGTGCCAGTAGTCAGGTGACAGGGGGTTTCAATCAGCCCCAGCATTTT. Its protein product is CASSQVTGGFNQPQHF.

The rearrangement uses TRBV2 and TRBJ2-1; 10 bases are shared with TRBD2. This CDR3 has 17 amino acids. CDR1 is SNHLY and CDR2 is FYNNEI in the germline V gene. V trimming: 3 bases; J trimming: 4 bases; junction bases outside the gene matches: 9. CDR3 in DNA: TGTGCCAGCAGTGATCCGTCCCTAGCGGGGGCGTACAATGAGCAGTTCTTC. The encoded protein is CASSDPSLAGAYNEQFF.

This chain links TRBV2 with TRBJ1-5, with TRBD1 matching 8 bases. The CDR3 extends over 14 amino acids. With 6 bases clipped from V and 6 bases from J, the junction kept 7 bases outside the gene matches. From germline, CDR1 is SNHLY and CDR2 FYNNEI. In DNA, the CDR3 is TGTGCCAGCAGCGAGGACAGGGTGGGTCAGCCCCAGCATTTT. Protein sequence: CASSEDRVGQPQHF.

The V gene is TRBV7-9, the J gene TRBJ2-5; D unresolved. This CDR3 spans 15 amino acids. The germline V gene encodes CDR1 SEHNR and CDR2 FQNEAQ (reference sequence). V dropped 7 bases and J dropped 5 bases, with 20 bases sitting between them. CDR3 protein: CASNFVPMASETQYF. The DNA for the CDR3 is TGTGCCAGCAACTTTGTTCCCATGGCTTCCGAGACCCAGTACTTC. The full variable domain, completed using reference TRBV7-9 and TRBJ2-5, is DTGVSQNPRHKITKRGQNVTFRCDPISEHNRLYWYRQTLGQGPEFLTYFQNEAQLEKSRLLSDRFSAERPKGSFSTLEIQRTEQGDSAMYLCASNFVPMASETQYFGPGTRLLVL.

V usage is TRBV13 and J usage is TRBJ1-4; TRBD1 is a possible D gene (6 bases). Per the germline V gene, CDR1 is PRHDT and CDR2 is FYEKMQ (reference sequence). There are 14 residues in the CDR3. Trimming stripped 4 bases from V and 3 bases from J, with 9 bases between. CDR3 nucleotide sequence: TGTGCCAGCAGCTGGGGACAAGCTAATGAAAAACTGTTTTTT. Translation gives CASSWGQANEKLFF.

The chain links TRBV7-2 to TRBJ2-2; tentatively, D is TRBD1 (6 bases). V lost 5 bases and J 6 bases, leaving 13 bases between the germline ends. CDR1 is SGHTA, CDR2 FQGNSA, per germline. There are 14 residues in the CDR3. This CDR3 is CASSQDSSPGELFF. The DNA of the CDR3 is TGTGCCAGCAGCCAGGACAGTTCCCCCGGGGAGCTGTTTTTT.

The J gene is TRBJ1-1, the V gene TRBV5-6; TRBD1 is a possible D gene (6 bases). Per germline, CDR1 SGHDT and CDR2 YYEEEE. Deletions cut 4 bases from V and 7 bases from J, with 23 bases between. The CDR3 loop spans 16 amino acids. The CDR3 here is CASSPVRARDTVEAFF. The CDR3 DNA is TGTGCCAGCAGCCCAGTCCGAGCCCGGGACACGGTTGAAGCTTTCTTT.